This TCR beta chain was recovered during a study of T-cell reconstitution after alpha-beta-depleted transplantation in children. There are many counts of this clonotype. The germline V gene has CDR1 DFQATT and CDR2 SNEGSKA (reference sequence). This CDR3 has 14 residues. J gave up 1 base and V 5 bases, and 5 bases lay outside the gene matches. Preparation of the TCRbeta library involved a method that used unique molecular identifiers. Via MiXCR, TCRdb re-called the PCR reads, giving one row per CDR3 protein. The repertoire holds over 550,000 distinct CDR3 sequences, with about 10% as singletons. The sequenced sample was PBMCs from the stem cell graft donor, obtained from the stem cell graft. The chain employs TRBV20-1 and TRBJ2-7; 10 positions match TRBD1. This TCR was recovered from a human donor who donated a stem cell graft to a child with acute myeloid leukemia. In nucleotides, the CDR3 is TGCAGTGCTGAGACAGGGGGCGGATCCTACGAGCAGTACTTC. Translating it yields CSAETGGGSYEQYF.